Listed below are T cell receptor beta chains from one sample, sequenced in a study of OX40 agonist ivuxolimab in advanced cancers. Assay: immunoSEQ multiplex PCR; the TCRdb copy retains only in-frame clones and omits some. The sample contains under 70,000 clones, approximately 90% of which appear only once. Sequencing was performed on CD4+ or CD8+ T cells sorted from blood, taken in a trial of the OX40 agonist ivuxolimab. These receptors were obtained from an adult with an advanced solid tumor such as melanoma, head and neck, liver or kidney cancer. The CDR3 runs from the conserved cysteine through the conserved F or W. Each record gives: J gene, V gene, D gene, CDR3 DNA, CDR3 protein. The D gene is left open where the match is weak.

TRBJ2-7 | TRBV28 | . | TGTGCCAGCAGTGAGGCTCGCAGGACGCAAGAGCAGTACTTC | CASSEARRTQEQYF
TRBJ2-1 | TRBV28 | TRBD1 | TGTGCCAGCAGTTTAGTGGGGACAGGGGGGATAAATGAGCAGTTCTTC | CASSLVGTGGINEQFF
TRBJ1-1 | TRBV19 | . | TGTGCCAGTAGTATAGATGGGGTTCCAAGTCGTGAAGCTTTCTTT | CASSIDGVPSREAFF
TRBJ2-4 | TRBV6-5 | . | TGTGCCACCAAACGGGATAGGCAGAAGGTGAACATTCAGTACTTC | CATKRDRQKVNIQYF
TRBJ2-5 | TRBV9 | TRBD2 | TGTGCCAGCAGCGTAGGTTCTACTAGCGGACGGGGGGAGACCCAGTACTTC | CASSVGSTSGRGETQYF
TRBJ1-2 | TRBV19 | . | TGTGCCAGTACCTCCCAGGCCAACTATGGCTACACCTTC | CASTSQANYGYTF
TRBJ1-3 | TRBV5-1 | . | TGCGCCAGCAGCTTGGATTCCAGGTCTGGAAACACCATATATTTT | CASSLDSRSGNTIYF
TRBJ2-5 | TRBV12-5 | . | TGTGCTAGTGCCCGAGGAGGGGTGGAAGAGACCCAGTACTTC | CASARGGVEETQYF
TRBJ2-7 | TRBV18 | TRBD2 | TGTGCCAGCTCCCTGACTAGCGGGTACGAGCAGTACTTC | CASSLTSGYEQYF
TRBJ1-5 | TRBV4-1 | . | TGCGCCAGCAGAAGGGCACCAAATCAGCCCCAGCATTTT | CASRRAPNQPQHF